Listed below are T cell receptor beta chains from one sample, sequenced in a study of early stage breast cancer tumors. The assay was immunoSEQ multiplex PCR, and TCRdb's table has in-frame clones only and misses some. Of over 20,000 clones in the sample, 60% to 70% were seen once. What was sequenced was breast tumor tissue. The receptors originated from a person between 55 and 70 years old with breast cancer. Each CDR3 is given with its conserved first and last residue. The order of the fields is J gene, V gene, clone size, CDR3 protein. Clone sizes are given selectively: once, few, many, or a class where the clone is expanded.

TRBJ2-2,TRBV4-3,NA,CASSQRLAGTGELFF
TRBJ2-1,TRBV28,few,CASSPSEGGRAYEQFF
TRBJ2-3,TRBV6-5,NA,CATREAAQYF
TRBJ1-1,TRBV19,medium-sized,CASKHRGGTEAFF
TRBJ1-1,TRBV28,NA,CASNTFSLGLTEAFF
TRBJ1-2,TRBV23-1,NA,CASSQSRGGYGDSDGYTF
TRBJ2-6,TRBV4-2,NA,CASSQDRAGGLSAGANVLTF
TRBJ2-1,TRBV19,NA,CASYDSTRDEQFF
TRBJ2-7,TRBV28,NA,CASSSPSQGYEQYF
TRBJ2-2,TRBV7-6,NA,CASKRLSSPNTGELFF
TRBJ2-7,TRBV7-9,medium-sized,CASSLGTPNEQYF
TRBJ1-1,TRBV27,NA,CASRLTQGVTEAFF
TRBJ2-2,TRBV15,NA,CATSCSPGLAGCSRAGELFF
TRBJ2-2,TRBV5-8,few,CASSLAGGNTGELFF
TRBJ2-7,TRBV6-5,NA,CASSGTPPYEQYF
TRBJ2-1,TRBV7-2,NA,CASSLLLAGGRNEQFF
TRBJ1-5,TRBV5-8,NA,CASTYAPGQGNQPQHF
TRBJ2-3,TRBV7-2,NA,CASSQRASGSTDTQYF
TRBJ2-5,TRBV19,NA,CASSSQETQYF
TRBJ2-7,TRBV7-9,NA,CASSFNRDRAYEQYF
TRBJ2-1,TRBV4-2,NA,CASSQGSLGSSYNEQFF
TRBJ2-3,TRBV10-2,NA,CASSELAGLWSTDTQYF
TRBJ1-2,TRBV7-2,NA,CASSLGEGIGTAFNYGYTF
TRBJ2-1,TRBV5-4,NA,CASTLSGRASNEQFF
TRBJ2-1,TRBV19,NA,CASSPPLAGVSYNEQFF
TRBJ2-1,TRBV9,once,CASSYRLAGGYEQFF
TRBJ2-1,TRBV6-5,NA,CASRSLTGEQFF
TRBJ2-1,TRBV7-3,few,CASSPIRLAEQFF
TRBJ1-1,TRBV30,few,CAWSVSRDTEAFF
TRBJ2-7,TRBV7-9,NA,CASSLARLAGDEQYF
TRBJ1-5,TRBV30,NA,CALARGTGNQPQHF
TRBJ2-7,TRBV4-3,NA,CASSQSRVPFYYEQYF
TRBJ2-3,TRBV5-1,NA,CASSLEGRAGVRTDTQYF